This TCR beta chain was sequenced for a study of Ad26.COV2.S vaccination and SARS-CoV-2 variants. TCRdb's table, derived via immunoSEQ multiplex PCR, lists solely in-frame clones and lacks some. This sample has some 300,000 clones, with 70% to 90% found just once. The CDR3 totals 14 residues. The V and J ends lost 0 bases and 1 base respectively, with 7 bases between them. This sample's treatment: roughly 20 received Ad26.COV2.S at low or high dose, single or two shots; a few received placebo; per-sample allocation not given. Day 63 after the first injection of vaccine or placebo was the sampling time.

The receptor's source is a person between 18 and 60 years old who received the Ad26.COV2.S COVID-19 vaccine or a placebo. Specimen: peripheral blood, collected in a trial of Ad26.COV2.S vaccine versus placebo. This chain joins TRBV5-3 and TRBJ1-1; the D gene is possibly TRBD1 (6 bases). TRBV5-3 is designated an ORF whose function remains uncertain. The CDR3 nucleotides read TGTGCCAGAAGCTTGGCCAGGGGGAACACTGAAGCTTTCTTT. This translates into CARSLARGNTEAFF.